Listed below are T cell receptor beta chains from one sample, sequenced in a study of blood T cell repertoires in COVID-19. Only in-frame clones appear in the TCRdb table, and some are missing; sequencing was by immunoSEQ multiplex PCR. The sample consists of fewer than 250,000 clones, approximately 81% of them appearing once. The sequencing sample was made of PBMCs or T cells enriched from blood (not recorded which). Source of these receptors: a woman in her 50s with acute COVID-19. Both conserved end residues are part of each CDR3. D genes are given only for firm matches. Size values are once, few and many counts, or a class for expanded clones, and some rows have none.

v_gene	j_gene	d_gene	abundance	CDR3nt	CDR3aa
TRBV6-5	TRBJ2-7	TRBD1	few	TGTGCCAGCAGAAGGACAGGAACGGGTTACGAGCAGTACTTC	CASRRTGTGYEQYF
TRBV21-1	TRBJ2-2	.	.	TGTGCCAGCAACCGGACAGGGTCAAACACCGGGGAGCTGTTTTTT	CASNRTGSNTGELFF
TRBV2	TRBJ2-3	.	.	TGTGCCAGTATCAGGGATAGTAGCACAGATACGCAGTATTTT	CASIRDSSTDTQYF
TRBV5-1	TRBJ2-3	.	.	TGCGCCAGCAGCTCCCGGGGGAACACAGATACGCAGTATTTT	CASSSRGNTDTQYF
TRBV6-5	TRBJ1-6	.	.	TGTGCCAGCAGTTACTCAGGGGGTAATAATTCACCCCTCCACTTT	CASSYSGGNNSPLHF
TRBV28	TRBJ2-1	.	.	TGTGCCAGCAGTCTCCAGGGTTTCTACAATGAGCAGTTCTTC	CASSLQGFYNEQFF
TRBV5-5	TRBJ1-1	.	.	TGTGCCACCTCCAGCGGGGAGGGCACTGAAGCTTTCTTT	CATSSGEGTEAFF
TRBV9	TRBJ2-7	TRBD1	.	TGTGCCAGCAGCACCCAGACAGGGGTAGGTTACGAGCAGTACTTC	CASSTQTGVGYEQYF
TRBV19	TRBJ1-6	TRBD1	few	TGTGCCAGTAGTACGACAGGGGGCGCGTCACCCCTCCACTTT	CASSTTGGASPLHF
TRBV29-1	TRBJ1-1	TRBD1	.	TGCAGCGTTAACAGGGGATGGACTGAAGCTTTCTTT	CSVNRGWTEAFF
TRBV5-1	TRBJ1-4	.	.	TGCGCCAGCAGCCGGGATTCAACTAATGAAAAACTGTTTTTT	CASSRDSTNEKLFF
TRBV28	TRBJ2-7	TRBD2	.	TGTGCCAGCAGTTCACCCTCCAGGACCCTACTAGCGGGCGACTCCTACGAGCAGTACTTC	CASSSPSRTLLAGDSYEQYF
TRBV19	TRBJ1-2	TRBD1	.	TGTGCCAGTAGTACCTCGACAGGGAACTATGGCTACACCTTC	CASSTSTGNYGYTF
TRBV10-3	TRBJ1-1	.	.	TGTGCCATCAGGACCGGGGGACCGCTGAACACTGAAGCTTTCTTT	CAIRTGGPLNTEAFF
TRBV5-6	TRBJ1-1	TRBD1	.	TGTGCCAGCAGCTTACGACAGGGTAGCACTGAAGCTTTCTTT	CASSLRQGSTEAFF
TRBV6-5	TRBJ1-5	TRBD1	.	TGTGCCAGCAGTTACACAGGGGGAAATCAGCCCCAGCATTTT	CASSYTGGNQPQHF
TRBV7-9	TRBJ1-2	TRBD1	.	TGTGCCAGCAGCTTAACGCAGGGGGCAATGTATGGCTACACCTTC	CASSLTQGAMYGYTF
TRBV6-5	TRBJ2-3	.	.	TGTGCCAGCAGTTACTCTTTTATGGGGGAGGAAACGCAGTATTTT	CASSYSFMGEETQYF
TRBV6-5	TRBJ1-3	.	.	TGTGCCAGCAGTATCTCGCGCTCTGGAAACACCATATATTTT	CASSISRSGNTIYF
TRBV4-1	TRBJ1-2	.	.	TGCGCCAGCAGCCAAGAGACAGACTATGGCTACACCTTC	CASSQETDYGYTF
TRBV10-3	TRBJ2-5	TRBD1	.	TGTGCCATTAGCCCTCAGGGTGGACAGGGGGCGAGAGAGACCCAGTACTTC	CAISPQGGQGARETQYF
TRBV29-1	TRBJ2-7	.	.	TGCAGCGTGAGGCTAGCCTACGAGCAGTACTTC	CSVRLAYEQYF
TRBV7-2	TRBJ2-3	TRBD2	.	TGTGCCAGCAGCTTTGGACTAGCGGTTCCAGATACGCAGTATTTT	CASSFGLAVPDTQYF
TRBV10-1	TRBJ2-4	.	.	TGCGCCAGCAGCGGGGGTGGACTCTTCGAAGAAAACATTCAGTACTTC	CASSGGGLFEENIQYF
TRBV28	TRBJ1-2	.	.	TGTGCCAGCAGTCCACCGGGAGCCCTCTATGGCTACACCTTC	CASSPPGALYGYTF